This T cell receptor beta chain was recovered during a study of shared clonotypes between healthy human individuals (dated by TCRdb to the early 2020s). Study-level background: The cohort included a few men and two women between 18 and 49 years of age. Per donor, three plates each were used for CD4 naive and CD4 memory, two for CD8 naive, and one for CD8 memory. To estimate repertoire size and how much clonotype sharing occurs between individuals, the study deeply sequenced the blood TCR repertoires of about five healthy adults. Different laboratories and diverse techniques were used to prepare libraries and sequence TCR repertoires, to increase sequencing depth and limit assay-specific biases. Each donor's leukapheresis produced roughly between about 0.8 and 8.9 billion PBMCs. Findings and caveats that apply to the study as a whole: Sampling was restricted to blood, and TCR repertoires in tissue are likely to differ from TCR repertoires in blood. Compared with non-shared clonotypes, clonotypes shared by all four sorted-subset donors had higher generation probabilities. Naive subsets generally had larger estimated clonotype richness than memory subsets. Because the study included only a small number of donors, the genetic and exposure-history diversity represented was limited. Across four donors, roughly 5.4% of naive CD4, roughly 3.8% of naive CD8, around 2.1% of memory CD4, and approximately 0.4% of memory CD8 clonotypes were shared. Pairwise subsampling indicated that sequencing depth was expected to affect the degree of clonotype sharing among donors. Incomplete sequencing was indicated by rarefaction of sorted-subset datasets, despite the large sequencing depth.

Comments on this clone: Its antigen is still unknown. It has no much larger one-base neighbor in the sample; base qualities were not kept.

Using the deep immunoSEQ assay, TCR CDR3 regions were amplified from genomic DNA by multiplex PCR. For each cell subset, the extracted genomic DNA was distributed evenly across all wells of several immunoSEQ 96-well plates, and each plate served as one replicate. For sorted subsets, each replicate PCR was loaded with approximately 200 ng genomic DNA, equivalent to 25,000 to 30,000 T cell genomes. Purified libraries were measured with a Qubit 3.0 fluorometer, size-checked on a Bioanalyzer 2100, and measured again with the KAPA Library Quantification kit. Each immunoSEQ 96-well plate was sequenced on its own single-read 150-cycle Illumina NextSeq 550 flow cell. For the original study's pipeline: The immunoSEQ output contained only junctional sequences without quality scores, so filtering could not match that applied to full-length reads. To assign V/J genes and CDR3, sequences were annotated using PyIR, a Python wrapper for IgBLAST v1.9, with IMGT germline references. Any read was removed if the V/J assignment was weak (E-value above 1e-6), the CDR3 was missing, or the read contained stop codons, out-of-frame junctions, or ambiguous translated residues. V3J clonotypes were defined as sequences sharing the same inferred V gene, J gene, and CDR3 amino acid sequence. To compute the percentage overlap between repertoires, the number of shared unique clonotypes was divided by the size of the smaller repertoire. RTK rarefaction, the Chao1 estimator, and Recon v2.1 estimates of unobserved clonotypes were used to assess repertoire richness. Generation probabilities were computed with OLGA for all TCRbeta clonotypes obtained by the gDNA method from several donors. Drawn from immuneACCESS, this table holds only the in-frame rearrangements with V and J called that TCRdb kept. Clones are partly lost; checked studies trace under half to an unresolved V gene and leave the rest unexplained. That table supplies the V and J calls and clone size; D and trimming were determined from the DNA. This sample has around 750,000 clones in its table, and around 72% of those were observed once. The ten largest clones capture about 1.8% of the sample.

CDR3 length: 14 amino acids, cysteine to phenylalanine. Only the CDR3 part of the read is kept: 42 bases, read in frame from the first base. Reading the germline V gene gives CDR1 SGHAT and CDR2 FQNNGV. V and J lose 2 bases and 2 bases, and a span of 8 bases separates them. Donors were healthy HIV-negative adults with no recently reported acute infections or vaccinations. Every donor was a Caucasian adult residing in Nashville, Tennessee, USA. CD4+ T cells were enriched through magnetic negative selection, after which naive cells were positively selected on CD45RA and the remaining negative fraction served as the memory subset. After blood collection by leukapheresis, PBMCs were isolated using Ficoll-Histopaque density gradient centrifugation and then cryopreserved in the vapor phase of liquid nitrogen. Analytical flow cytometry was used to check the purity and quantity of every magnetically sorted T cell population. Each sorted fraction had its genomic DNA isolated and then quantified by UV absorbance on a Nanodrop 2000c.

The TCR originated in a woman aged 25 to 39 in good health. The chain joins TRBV11-2 to TRBJ2-3; the D gene identity is not certain. Sequencing used memory CD4+ T cells sorted from blood. Sample cell subset or site, as interpreted from the label and publication: CD45RA-negative fraction. The CDR3: CASSLSTYTDTQYF. The sequence in DNA is TGTGCCAGCAGCTTAAGTACATACACAGATACGCAGTATTTT.